This record concerns one T cell receptor (beta chain) sequence. Its antigen remains unidentified. Base qualities were left out, and no much larger clone turns up one base away. These data come from a study of shared clonotypes between healthy human individuals (dated by TCRdb to the early 2020s). Turning to the overall study: The cohort comprised two women and a few men aged 18 to 49 years. For each donor, CD4 naive and CD4 memory were each run on three plates, CD8 naive on two plates, and CD8 memory on one plate. To estimate repertoire size and how much clonotype sharing occurs between individuals, the study deeply sequenced the blood TCR repertoires of five healthy adults. To increase sequencing depth and limit assay-specific biases, TCR repertoire library preparation and sequencing were carried out by different laboratories using diverse techniques. Between about 0.9 and 8.9 billion PBMCs per donor were obtained by leukapheresis. Overall study outcomes, separate from this receptor: Sharing across four donors was observed for about 4.8% of naive CD4, 3% to 3.5% of naive CD8, over 2% of memory CD4, and approximately 0.41% of memory CD8 clonotypes. Compared with non-shared clonotypes, the clonotypes found in all four sorted-subset donors had higher generation probabilities. Only blood was sampled, and tissue TCR repertoires likely differ from those in blood. Pairwise subsampling indicated that sequencing depth was expected to affect the degree of clonotype sharing among donors. Naive subsets generally had larger estimated clonotype richness than memory subsets. Because the study included a small number of donors, the genetic and exposure-history diversity represented was limited. Rarefaction of sorted-subset datasets indicated incomplete sequencing despite the large sequencing depth.

Donors were healthy HIV-negative adults with no recently reported acute infections or vaccinations. Only Caucasian adults living in Nashville, Tennessee, USA were represented among the donors. CD4+ T cells were enriched by magnetic negative selection; naive cells were then positively selected on CD45RA, and the negative fraction formed the memory subset. After blood collection by leukapheresis, PBMCs were isolated using Ficoll-Histopaque density gradient centrifugation and then cryopreserved in the vapor phase of liquid nitrogen. Purity and quantity of every magnetically sorted T cell population were checked by analytical flow cytometry. From each sorted fraction, genomic DNA was isolated and quantified by UV absorbance on a Nanodrop 2000c. TCR CDR3 regions were amplified from genomic DNA by multiplex PCR using the deep immunoSEQ assay. Genomic DNA extracted from each cell subset was distributed evenly over all wells of several immunoSEQ 96-well plates, and each plate served as one replicate. For sorted subsets, roughly 200 ng genomic DNA, equal to about 30,000 T cell genomes, was loaded into each replicate PCR. Purified libraries were measured with a Qubit 3.0 fluorometer, size-checked on a Bioanalyzer 2100, and measured again with the KAPA Library Quantification kit. A separate single-read 150-cycle Illumina NextSeq 550 flow cell was used to sequence each immunoSEQ 96-well plate. As for the original processing: The immunoSEQ output contained only junctional sequences without quality scores, so filtering could not match that applied to full-length reads. Sequences were annotated with PyIR, a Python wrapper for IgBLAST v1.9, using IMGT germline references to assign V/J genes and CDR3. Reads with weak V/J assignments (E-value above 1e-6), missing CDR3, stop codons, out-of-frame junctions, or ambiguous translated residues were removed. V3J clonotypes were defined by identical inferred V gene, J gene, and CDR3 amino acid sequence. Percentage overlap between repertoires was calculated by dividing the number of shared unique clonotypes by the size of the smaller repertoire. RTK rarefaction, the Chao1 estimator, and Recon v2.1 estimates of unobserved clonotypes were used to assess repertoire richness. For all TCRbeta clonotypes obtained by the gDNA method from a handful of donors, generation probabilities were computed with OLGA. TCRdb's version of the immuneACCESS table is confined to in-frame rearrangements and falls short of the full clone set. An unresolved V gene accounts for under half of the shortfall where checked; the remainder is of unknown origin. D and trimming come from the DNA, and the V and J calls and clone size come from that table. Here the sample has roughly 1,000,000 clones; 75% to 85% occur a single time. The top ten hold roughly 0.61% of the sample.

The germline V gene (reference sequence) specifies LNHNV as CDR1 and YYDKDF as CDR2. V lost 0 bases and J lost 14 bases, and the count of bases not matched to a germline gene is 3. Counted from cysteine to phenylalanine, this CDR3 has 14 amino acids. CDR3 DNA only is kept here, 42 bases in frame from base 1. The chain is made from TRBV15 and TRBJ1-6; 11 central nucleotides agree with TRBD1. The sample comprised memory CD4+ T cells from PBMCs. The meaning of the sample's cell subset or site label: CD45RA-negative fraction. This sequence originates from a man in his late teens or twenties in good health. Some clones in this sample may be carry-over from other donors' samples. The DNA sequence is TGTGCCACCAGCAGAGATCGGGACAGGGGGGCCCTCCACTTT. This codes for CATSRDRDRGALHF.